Following are 20 T cell receptor beta chains from one sample sequenced in a study of early T cells in non-severe SARS-CoV-2 infection. MiXCR, applied by TCRdb to the 5' RACE reads, yields one record per CDR3 protein. The sample lists 65,000 to 75,000 distinct CDR3 sequences; around 4.2% were seen once. This material consisted of whole blood, taken at baseline. The receptors were sampled from an adult who was a healthcare worker with PCR-confirmed SARS-CoV-2 infection or an uninfected control (not recorded which). The donor label of this sample is uncertain.

At least ten counts were recorded for this clonotype. The gene calls are TRBV12-3 or TRBV12-4 and TRBJ2-3, with 15 bases fitting TRBD2. V lost 6 bases to trimming and J lost 6 bases; unmatched junction nucleotides: 7. This CDR3 has 16 amino acids. The CDR3 sequence: CASRLWTSGGADTQYF. CDR3 coding DNA: TGTGCCAGCAGACTTTGGACTAGCGGGGGGGCCGATACGCAGTATTTT.

This clonotype was seen a few times. The V and J genes are TRBV27 and TRBJ1-5; D is perhaps TRBD1 (5 bases). CDR1 MNHEY and CDR2 SMNVEV come from the germline V gene (reference sequence). V was pared by 6 bases and J by 4 bases, with 22 bases between. The CDR3 has 17 residues. In DNA, the CDR3 is TGTGCCAGCAGCGCCCCCCCCGACAGAGGAGGAAATCAGCCCCAGCATTTT. As protein: CASSAPPDRGGNQPQHF.

This clonotype was counted at least ten times. V gene TRBV5-1 combines with J gene TRBJ2-7, with D unresolved. V dropped 4 bases and J dropped 2 bases, with 4 bases sitting between them. This CDR3 is built from 11 residues. The V gene's germline CDR1 is SGHRS and CDR2 YFSETQ. CDR3 bases: TGCGCCAGCAGCCGCGCCTACGAGCAGTACTTC. Translated, it gives CASSRAYEQYF. The complete variable domain, with remaining parts taken from reference TRBV5-1 and TRBJ2-7, reads KAGVTQTPRYLIKTRGQQVTLSCSPISGHRSVSWYQQTPGQGLQFLFEYFSETQRNKGNFPGRFSGRQFSNSRSEMNVSTLELGDSALYLCASSRAYEQYFGPGTRLTVT.

The table lists this clonotype with many counts. The chain employs TRBV29-1 and TRBJ2-3, with 7 bases identical to TRBD1. CDR3 length equals 14 residues. The germline V gene has CDR1 SQVTM and CDR2 ANQGSEA. The junction had 8 bases not matched to a gene; V was cut back by 6 bases and J by 2 bases. The CDR3 protein is CSVSGTDHTDTQYF. The CDR3 DNA reads TGCAGCGTCTCCGGGACAGACCACACAGATACGCAGTATTTT.

This chain connects TRBV5-8 to TRBJ1-5, with D possibly matching TRBD1 (5 bases). The CDR3 totals 15 residues. V lost 4 bases and J lost 7, with 18 bases in between. Germline CDR1 and CDR2: SGHTS and YDEGEE. The CDR3 DNA sequence: TGTGCCAGCAGCACCTATCCCGACAGAGTGCAGCCCCAGCATTTT. It codes for CASSTYPDRVQPQHF.

This clonotype turned up a few times. The chain combines TRBV28 with TRBJ1-5; D uncertain. Germline V gives CDR1 MDHEN, CDR2 SYDVKM. The length of the CDR3 is 14 residues. Trimming took off 3 bases at V and 3 bases at J, with 9 bases between the two ends. CDR3 in DNA: TGTGCCAGCAGTTTTCGGTTCGTCAATCAGCCCCAGCATTTT. Translating gives CASSFRFVNQPQHF.

The V call is TRBV6-1, the J call TRBJ1-1, with D uncertain. V lost 2 bases and J lost 1, with 17 bases in between. Germline V lookup: CDR1 MNHNS, CDR2 SASEGT. The CDR3 spans 17 residues. CDR3 nucleotide sequence: TGTGCCAGCAGTGAATACGGACCGGCTGGACCGAACACTGAAGCTTTCTTT. It translates to CASSEYGPAGPNTEAFF.

This clonotype was detected ten times or more. V usage is TRBV7-2 and J usage is TRBJ2-1; D gene ambiguous. V gave up 5 bases and J gave up 7 bases, with 12 bases separating them. The germline CDR1 and CDR2 sequences are SGHTA and FQGNSA. The CDR3 spans 13 residues. The CDR3 bases are TGTGCCAGCAGCCCGATAAAAGATAATGAGCAGTTCTTC. It is translated as CASSPIKDNEQFF.

There are many counts of this clonotype. The chain joins TRBV29-1 to TRBJ2-7, with 9 nucleotides matching TRBD1. The germline CDR1 and CDR2 sequences are SQVTM and ANQGSEA. CDR3 length: 14 residues. Trimming at V came to 5 bases and at J to 5 bases, leaving 10 bases not matched to a gene. The CDR3 reads CSVKTGTGYNEQYF. The CDR3 DNA follows: TGCAGCGTTAAAACCGGGACAGGGTATAACGAGCAGTACTTC.

This clonotype was recorded many times. This sequence joins TRBV12-3 or TRBV12-4 and TRBJ2-1; either TRBD1 or TRBD2 may fit D (7 bases each). V shed 0 bases and J shed 10 bases, with 16 bases lying between them. The length of the CDR3 is 15 residues. The CDR3 sequence is CASSLALRGGYEQFF. Here the CDR3 DNA reads TGTGCCAGCAGTTTAGCGCTCAGGGGGGGTTACGAGCAGTTCTTC.

This sequence joins TRBV20-1 and TRBJ2-3; 14 positions agree with TRBD2. Per germline, CDR1 DFQATT and CDR2 SNEGSKA (reference sequence). This CDR3 comprises 17 residues. Losses at the gene ends were 4 bases for V and 2 bases for J; bases not matched to a gene: 8. The CDR3 reads CSANTGLAGDFTDTQYF. CDR3 nucleotide sequence: TGCAGTGCTAATACGGGACTAGCGGGGGACTTCACAGATACGCAGTATTTT.

This clonotype was counted many times. The chain is built from TRBV7-6 and TRBJ1-1; unclear D gene. The CDR3 is 13 amino acids. Per germline, CDR1 SGHVS and CDR2 FNYEAQ. V gave up 5 bases and J gave up 1 base, with 8 bases separating them. The CDR3 DNA is TGTGCCAGCAGCCAAAGTCAGAACACTGAAGCTTTCTTT. Translation gives CASSQSQNTEAFF.

The chain has TRBV10-3 and TRBJ2-1, with D tentatively TRBD1 or TRBD2 (5 bases each). The germline CDR1 and CDR2 sequences are ENHRY and SYGVKD. Between the trimmed V and J ends, which lost 0 bases and 2 bases, there was a span of 8 bases. This CDR3 has 15 residues. This CDR3 is CAISESMGPYNEQFF. CDR3 sequence (DNA): TGTGCCATCAGTGAGTCGATGGGACCCTACAATGAGCAGTTCTTC.

The chain has TRBV4-2 and TRBJ1-6; a possible D gene is TRBD1 (6 bases). V lost 0 bases and J 4 bases, leaving 10 bases between the germline ends. The CDR3 extends over 16 amino acids. Germline CDR1 reads LGHNA; CDR2 reads YNFKEQ. This CDR3 reads CASSQERRGYNSPLHF. For the CDR3, the DNA is TGTGCCAGCAGCCAAGAACGCAGGGGTTATAATTCACCCCTCCACTTT.

This chain uses TRBV12-3 or TRBV12-4 with TRBJ1-5; 10 positions match TRBD1. Germline trimming cut 6 bases from V and 6 bases from J; bases unmatched to any gene: 5. This CDR3 comprises 14 residues. In nucleotides, the CDR3 is TGTGCCAGCAGCCCGACAGGGGGCGGTCAGCCCCAGCATTTT. As protein: CASSPTGGGQPQHF.

The chain is built from TRBV20-1 and TRBJ2-3; 10 bases align to TRBD2. The trim removed 5 bases at V and 0 bases at J, leaving 11 bases unmatched. The CDR3 runs to 17 residues. Per the germline V gene, CDR1 is DFQATT and CDR2 is SNEGSKA (reference sequence). The CDR3 DNA is TGCAGTGCTCCCCGTGATAGCGGGGGGCCAAGCACAGATACGCAGTATTTT. Protein: CSAPRDSGGPSTDTQYF.

This clonotype was observed at least ten times. The chain employs TRBV15 and TRBJ1-2, with D perhaps TRBD1 (5 bases). CDR1 is LNHNV and CDR2 is YYDKDF in the germline V gene (reference sequence). V lost 8 bases, J lost 4 bases, and 11 bases lay in between. The CDR3 has 12 amino acids. The CDR3, as DNA: TGTGCCACCCGGGACGGACTCTATGGCTACACCTTC. Translated, it gives CATRDGLYGYTF.

This clonotype was counted a few times. One end of the junction fails to match germline, which may point to a read error. The V and J genes are TRBV6-1 and TRBJ2-1; D is undetermined. The CDR3 consists of 15 residues. CDR1 is MNHNS and CDR2 is SASEGT in the germline V gene. The CDR3 spells CASNEARTFYNEQFF. The CDR3 coding sequence is TGTGCCAGCAATGAAGCTAGGACCTTTTACAATGAGCAGTTCTTC.

In its sample, this clonotype was seen a few times. The chain joins TRBV10-1 to TRBJ2-5; 11 nucleotides match TRBD1. CDR3 length: 15 amino acids. The V gene end was trimmed by 2 bases and the J gene end by 5 bases; junction bases not matched to a gene: 4. Looked up from germline, CDR1 is WNHNN and CDR2 is SYGVQD (reference sequence). Here the CDR3 DNA reads TGCGCCAGCAGTGAGAGGACAGGGGGCTTGGAGACCCAGTACTTC. Translation: CASSERTGGLETQYF.

This clonotype was detected only a few times. V gene TRBV6-1 combines with J gene TRBJ1-6; a weak D match, TRBD1 (6 bases). The CDR3 extends over 16 amino acids. Germline V lookup: CDR1 MNHNS, CDR2 SASEGT. The V gene lost 9 bases and the J gene lost 7 bases, with 22 bases spanning the gap. In DNA form, the CDR3 reads TGTGCCAGAGGGCTCCCGGGAGGGGGTGTGAATTCACCCCTCCACTTT. Its protein product is CARGLPGGGVNSPLHF.